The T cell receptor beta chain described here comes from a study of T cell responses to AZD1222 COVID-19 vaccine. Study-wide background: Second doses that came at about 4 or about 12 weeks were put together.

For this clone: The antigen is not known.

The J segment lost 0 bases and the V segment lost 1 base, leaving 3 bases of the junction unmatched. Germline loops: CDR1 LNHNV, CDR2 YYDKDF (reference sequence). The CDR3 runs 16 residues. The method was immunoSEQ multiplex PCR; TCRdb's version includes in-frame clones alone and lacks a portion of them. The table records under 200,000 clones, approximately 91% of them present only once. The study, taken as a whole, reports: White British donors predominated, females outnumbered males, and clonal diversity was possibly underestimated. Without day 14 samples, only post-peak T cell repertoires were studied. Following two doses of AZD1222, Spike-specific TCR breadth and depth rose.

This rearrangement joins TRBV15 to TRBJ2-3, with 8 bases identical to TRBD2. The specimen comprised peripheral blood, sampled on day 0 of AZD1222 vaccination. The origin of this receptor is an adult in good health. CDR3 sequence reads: CATSRGSGASTDTQYF. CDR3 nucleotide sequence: TGTGCCACCAGCAGAGGTAGCGGGGCTAGCACAGATACGCAGTATTTT.